This TCR beta chain was captured in a study of beta chain features in type 1 diabetes. At the level of the study: Sorted cells numbering roughly 100,000,000 were examined across all samples.

Reverse transcribing all isolated RNA meant expressed TCRB transcripts were sequenced. Repertoires were generated with immunoSEQ multiplex PCR, while TCRdb's copy carries only in-frame clones and drops some. The sample shows fewer than 400,000 clones, roughly a tenth of them seen only once. As to this clone: Its target is unknown.

Germline-derived CDR1 and CDR2 are MDHEN and SYDVKM. The germline V and J ends were trimmed by 6 bases and 6 bases, with 12 bases remaining between them. CDR3 length: 12 residues. By way of CD45RO/CCR7/CD25/CD127/CD95/CD27, the CD4+ regulatory, stem cell-like memory, central memory and naive cells were sorted. Regarding the study as a whole: Moderate but significant shortening of TCRB CDR3s was recorded in all four CD4+ subsets from Type 1 diabetes patients. PCR may have favored shorter templates equally in patients and controls.

This rearrangement joins TRBV28 to TRBJ2-7, with D tentatively TRBD1 or TRBD2 (5 bases each). The sequence came from a man younger than 45 with type 1 diabetes. Sequenced material: central memory CD4+ T cells from blood. The CDR3 sequence is CASSREGLEQYF. The CDR3, as DNA: TGTGCCAGCAGCCGTGAGGGGCTCGAGCAGTACTTC.